This T cell receptor (beta chain) stems from a study of monozygotic twins with inflammatory bowel disease. Study observations and caveats: In these data, no single strong IBD-associated signal or clonotype received support. The inverse Simpson measure of TCRbeta diversity was lower in IBD patients than in healthy co-twins. Researchers report that IBD patients shared fewer clonotypes with others than healthy twins, especially amid disease activity. Comparison of concordant versus discordant twins revealed no difference in repertoire similarity, possibly due to limited power.

After re-calling the 5' RACE reads, TCRdb lists one entry per CDR3 protein, DNA absent. Seen in this sample are roughly 330,000 distinct CDR3 sequences; the ten most common clones hold 2% to 2.5%. In regard to this clonotype: Antigen: not known.

The CDR3 totals 14 residues. Germline V gene data show CDR1 as MNHEY and CDR2 as SVGEGT. This TCR came from a human donor with ulcerative colitis or Crohn's disease, or a healthy co-twin of an affected twin (not recorded which). The sample was blood. The rearrangement joins TRBV6-2 or TRBV6-3 to TRBJ2-7. This chain's CDR3 is CASSYSRGAYEQYF.